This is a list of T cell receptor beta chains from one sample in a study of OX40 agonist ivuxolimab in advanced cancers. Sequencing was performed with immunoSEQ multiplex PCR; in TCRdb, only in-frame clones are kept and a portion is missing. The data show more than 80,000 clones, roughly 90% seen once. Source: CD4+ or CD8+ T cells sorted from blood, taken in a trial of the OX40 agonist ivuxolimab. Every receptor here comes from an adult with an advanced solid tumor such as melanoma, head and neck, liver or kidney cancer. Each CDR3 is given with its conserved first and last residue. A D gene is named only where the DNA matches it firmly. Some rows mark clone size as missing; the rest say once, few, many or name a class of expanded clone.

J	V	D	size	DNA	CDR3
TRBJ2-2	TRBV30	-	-	TGTGCCTGGAGTGTCCTAGGCGGTCGGGCCGGGGAGCTGTTTTTT	CAWSVLGGRAGELFF
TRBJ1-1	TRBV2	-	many	TGTGCCAGCAGGGACAGGAACACTGAAGCTTTCTTT	CASRDRNTEAFF
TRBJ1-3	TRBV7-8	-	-	TGTGCCAGCGGGGCGCCTGGAAACACCATATATTTT	CASGAPGNTIYF
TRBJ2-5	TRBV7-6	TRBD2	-	TGTGCCAGCAGCGTGTCCTCCGGGACTAGCTTCGAGACCCAGTACTTC	CASSVSSGTSFETQYF
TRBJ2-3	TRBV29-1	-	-	TGCAGCGTTGGACAGGGCACAGATACGCAGTATTTT	CSVGQGTDTQYF
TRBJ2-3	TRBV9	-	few	TGTGCCAGCAGCGTAAGCCTAGCTGGGTTCGCAGATACGCAGTATTTT	CASSVSLAGFADTQYF
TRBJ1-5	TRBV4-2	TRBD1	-	TGTGCCAGCAGCCAAGAGGACAGGGGGCATCAGCCCCAGCATTTT	CASSQEDRGHQPQHF
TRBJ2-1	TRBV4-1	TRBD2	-	TGCGCCAGCAGCCGATCTAGCGGGAGGGACTTCTACAATGAGCAGTTCTTC	CASSRSSGRDFYNEQFF
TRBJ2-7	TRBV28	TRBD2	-	TGTGCCAGCAGTGTCGCGGGACTAGATAACGAGCAGTACTTC	CASSVAGLDNEQYF
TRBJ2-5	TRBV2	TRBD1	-	TGTGCCAGCAAAAGACAGGGGGAGACCCAGTACTTC	CASKRQGETQYF
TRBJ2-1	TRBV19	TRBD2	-	TGTGCCAGTAGTGAGGGGACTAGCGGGAGTGAGAATGAGCAGTTCTTC	CASSEGTSGSENEQFF
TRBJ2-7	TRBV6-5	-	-	TGTGCCAGCAGTCGGGACCGGAGGTTTGGAGAGCAGTACTTC	CASSRDRRFGEQYF
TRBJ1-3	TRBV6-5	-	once	TGTGCCAGCAGCCTCCGGGACCTGGCGGGAAACACCATATATTTT	CASSLRDLAGNTIYF
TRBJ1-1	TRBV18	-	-	TGTGCCAGCTCAACAAACAGGGACACTGAAGCTTTCTTT	CASSTNRDTEAFF